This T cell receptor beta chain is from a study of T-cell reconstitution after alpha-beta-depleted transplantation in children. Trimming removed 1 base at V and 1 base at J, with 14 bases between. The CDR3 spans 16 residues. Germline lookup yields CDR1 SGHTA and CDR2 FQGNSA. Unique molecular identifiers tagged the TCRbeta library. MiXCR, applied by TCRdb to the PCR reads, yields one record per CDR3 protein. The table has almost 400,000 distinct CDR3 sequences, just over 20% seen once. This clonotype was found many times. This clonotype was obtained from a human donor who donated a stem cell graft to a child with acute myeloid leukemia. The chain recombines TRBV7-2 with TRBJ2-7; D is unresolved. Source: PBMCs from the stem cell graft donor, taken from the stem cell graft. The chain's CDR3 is CASSLVGSSGSYEQYF. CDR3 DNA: TGTGCCAGCAGCTTAGTCGGATCGTCCGGGTCCTACGAGCAGTACTTC.